The rows below give T cell receptor beta chains drawn from one sample of a study of blood T cells in healthy people across ages. From the 5' RACE reads, TCRdb called clonotypes with MiXCR, one entry per CDR3 protein. The sample includes 1.5 million to 2 million distinct CDR3 sequences, roughly 49% seen only once; the top ten take around 2.1%. The source material was blood. The receptor source for this set is a woman in her thirties or forties in good health. CDR3s include the opening cysteine and the closing phenylalanine or tryptophan. Each record gives: V gene, D gene, clone size, J gene, CDR3 DNA, CDR3 protein. D genes are given only for firm matches. Size tells how often a clone was seen (once, few, many) or the class of an expanded clone, and some rows leave it out.

TRBV11-1	TRBD1	-	TRBJ2-1	TGTGCCAGCATCCCTTTGACAGGGCTCTACAATGAGCAGTTCTTC	CASIPLTGLYNEQFF
TRBV19	TRBD1	-	TRBJ1-1	TGTGCCAGTCGAAGTGTCGACAGGGGCGAAGGGACTGAAGCTTTCTTT	CASRSVDRGEGTEAFF
TRBV5-1	-	few	TRBJ2-5	TGCGCCAGCAGCTTTGACGTTAGTCTAGAGACCCAGTACTTC	CASSFDVSLETQYF
TRBV9	TRBD2	-	TRBJ2-7	TGTGCCAGCAGCGCATCCGGGACTATGTACGAGCAGTACTTC	CASSASGTMYEQYF
TRBV28	TRBD1	few	TRBJ2-5	TGTGCCAGCAGTTTAGGGACAGGGGGCTTCCAAGAGACCCAGTACTTC	CASSLGTGGFQETQYF
TRBV27	TRBD1	-	TRBJ1-2	TGTGCCAGCAGTTTAACGGGACAGGGGATAGGCTACACCTTC	CASSLTGQGIGYTF
TRBV27	TRBD1	-	TRBJ2-3	TGTGCCAGCAGTGAACCGGGACAGTCTCCGTCAGATACGCAGTATTTT	CASSEPGQSPSDTQYF
TRBV5-1	TRBD1	-	TRBJ2-3	TGCGCCAGCAGCTTGATTTCCAGGGGGTTTTCCTCATTCACAGATACGCAGTATTTT	CASSLISRGFSSFTDTQYF
TRBV5-1	TRBD1	many	TRBJ2-7	TGCGCCAGCAGCTTCGGGGACAGCAGCTCCTACGAGCAGTACTTC	CASSFGDSSSYEQYF
TRBV7-2	TRBD2	-	TRBJ2-7	TGTGCCAGCAGCTTTGCGGGGGGGCGCTACAATGAGCAGTACTTC	CASSFAGGRYNEQYF
TRBV3-1	-	-	TRBJ1-2	TGCGCCAGCAGCCAATCCGGGGCCACCTATGGCTACACCTTC	CASSQSGATYGYTF
TRBV9	-	-	TRBJ2-3	TGTGCCAGCAGCGTAGAGCCGCACCACACAGATACGCAGTATTTT	CASSVEPHHTDTQYF
TRBV6-5	TRBD2	-	TRBJ2-3	TGTGCCAGCAGTTTAGAGCTACCGGGACTAGGATTCACAGATACGCAGTATTTT	CASSLELPGLGFTDTQYF
TRBV20-1	TRBD2	-	TRBJ2-7	TGCAGTGCACAAAAAATCGGGACTAGCGGGGGGATCTACGAGCAGTACTTC	CSAQKIGTSGGIYEQYF
TRBV12-3/TRBV12-4	TRBD2	few	TRBJ2-5	TGTGCCAGCAGTCCCGGGACTAGCGGAATCAATGAGCAGTACTTC	CASSPGTSGINEQYF
TRBV25-1	TRBD1	-	TRBJ2-1	TGTGCCAGCAGTGTAGCGGACAGGGGGTACCTCAATGAGCAGTTCTTC	CASSVADRGYLNEQFF
TRBV6-2/TRBV6-3	-	once	TRBJ2-1	TGTGCCAGCAGTTTCCTGGACAGCGACAATGAGCAGTTCTTC	CASSFLDSDNEQFF
TRBV7-9	-	-	TRBJ1-5	TGTGCCAGCAGCTCGGGACCCACGAGGGGCAATCAGCCCCAGCATTTT	CASSSGPTRGNQPQHF
TRBV9	-	-	TRBJ2-6	TGTGCCAGCAGCGTAGAAGGGGAAGACAGGACCAGAGGTGGGGCCAACGTCCTGACTTTC	CASSVEGEDRTRGGANVLTF
TRBV20-1	-	-	TRBJ1-2	TGCAGTGCTAGGGAACAGACAGACTATGGCTACACCTTC	CSAREQTDYGYTF
TRBV7-2	-	once	TRBJ2-5	TGTGCCAGCAGCTCCCCTGTGCGAGAGACCCAGTACTTC	CASSSPVRETQYF
TRBV6-2/TRBV6-3	-	-	TRBJ2-1	TGTGCCAGCGCGGGGGCTGTGAATGAGCAGTTCTTC	CASAGAVNEQFF